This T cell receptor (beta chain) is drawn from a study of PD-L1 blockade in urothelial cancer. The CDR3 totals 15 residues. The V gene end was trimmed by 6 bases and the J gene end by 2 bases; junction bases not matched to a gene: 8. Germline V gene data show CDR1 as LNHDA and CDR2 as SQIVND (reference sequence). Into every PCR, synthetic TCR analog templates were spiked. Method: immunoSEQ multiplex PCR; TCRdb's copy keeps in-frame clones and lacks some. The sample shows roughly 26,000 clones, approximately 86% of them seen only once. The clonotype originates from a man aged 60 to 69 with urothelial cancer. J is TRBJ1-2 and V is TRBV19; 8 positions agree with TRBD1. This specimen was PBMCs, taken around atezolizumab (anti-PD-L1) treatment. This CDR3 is CASRETGGRNYGYTF. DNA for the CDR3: TGTGCCAGTAGGGAAACAGGGGGAAGAAACTATGGCTACACCTTC. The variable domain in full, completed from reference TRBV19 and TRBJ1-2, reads DGGITQSPKYLFRKEGQNVTLSCEQNLNHDAMYWYRQDPGQGLRLIYYSQIVNDFQKGDIAEGYSVSREKKESFPLTVTSAQKNPTAFYLCASRETGGRNYGYTFGSGTRLTVV.